The next 19 T cell receptor beta chains were all read from a single sample in a study of T-cell reconstitution after alpha-beta-depleted transplantation in children. Unique molecular identifiers featured in how the TCRbeta library was prepared. One entry per CDR3 protein results from TCRdb running MiXCR on the PCR reads. The table includes around 70,000 distinct CDR3 sequences, 11% detected once. This sample comprised PBMCs, obtained before TCRalphabeta/CD19-depleted stem cell transplant. These receptors all come from a boy under 18 with acute myeloid leukemia, due to receive a stem cell transplant.

This clonotype has more than one count but fewer than ten. V gene TRBV20-1 combines with J gene TRBJ2-6; D unclear. CDR1 DFQATT and CDR2 SNEGSKA come from the germline V gene (reference sequence). The V and J ends lost 6 bases and 2 bases respectively, with 11 bases between them. The CDR3 covers 14 residues. CDR3 in amino acids: CSARARAGANVLTF. The CDR3 DNA reads TGCAGTGCGCGTGCCCGCGCTGGGGCCAACGTCCTGACTTTC.

The chain combines TRBV3-1 with TRBJ1-3; tentatively, D is TRBD1 (6 bases). The CDR3 totals 15 residues. Per the germline V gene, CDR1 is LGHDT and CDR2 is YNNKEL (reference sequence). With 4 bases removed from V and 4 bases from J, the gap between germline ends came to 14 bases. The CDR3 spells CASSPVQGLGNTIYF. Written as DNA, the CDR3 is TGTGCCAGCAGCCCCGTCCAGGGGTTGGGAAACACCATATATTTT.

In its sample, this clonotype was seen many times. The chain joins TRBV29-1 to TRBJ2-3; 10 bases agree with TRBD2. The CDR3 runs 14 residues. Trimming cost V 5 bases and J 3 bases; bases outside gene matches: 5. Germline V CDR1 and CDR2: SQVTM, ANQGSEA. The CDR3 protein is CSVRKREGTDTQYF. CDR3 DNA: TGCAGCGTTAGGAAGCGGGAGGGTACAGATACGCAGTATTTT.

This clonotype appeared a few times. A much more abundant neighbour one base away suggests this may be a read error. V is TRBV2 and J is TRBJ2-3; 13 bases are shared with TRBD2. The CDR3 contains 18 residues. The V gene's germline CDR1 is SNHLY and CDR2 FYNNEI. The CDR3 reads CAISLGLAGDTSTDTQYF. CDR3 DNA sequence: TGTGCCATCAGTCTTGGACTAGCGGGGGATACTAGCACAGATACGCAGTATTTT.

The table lists this clonotype with many counts. The V gene is TRBV5-1, the J gene TRBJ2-7; D unresolved. The CDR3 consists of 14 residues. The ends were cut back, 0 bases at V and 1 base at J, with 8 bases in the middle. Germline CDR1 reads SGHRS; CDR2 reads YFSETQ. CDR3 bases: TGCGCCAGCAGCTTGGAAGGTAGTTCCTACGAGCAGTACTTC. It is translated as CASSLEGSSYEQYF.

Ten or more counts support this clonotype. The chain couples TRBV18 to TRBJ2-3, with D perhaps TRBD1 (6 bases). The CDR3 is 13 amino acids. CDR1 KGHSH and CDR2 LQKENI come from the germline V gene. V was shortened by 2 bases and J by 13 bases, with 16 bases between the two germline ends. The CDR3 region has the DNA TGTGCCAGCTCACCATCACAGGGAACTAGGGAGTATTTT. Protein: CASSPSQGTREYF.

This clonotype was detected only a few times. Mismatch with germline at one junction end may stem from a read error. This chain joins TRBV7-3 and TRBJ2-7; TRBD1 agrees at 9 bases. CDR3 length equals 19 residues. Germline loops: CDR1 SGHTA, CDR2 FQGTGA. The CDR3 nucleotides are TGTGCCAGCAGTTTAATCACGGGACGAGGACAGGGGAAACTGTACGAGCAGTACTTC. The encoded protein is CASSLITGRGQGKLYEQYF.

The sample holds many counts of this clonotype. The gene calls are TRBV28 and TRBJ2-7; 11 bases align to TRBD2. The germline V gene encodes CDR1 MDHEN and CDR2 SYDVKM. The CDR3 is 14 amino acids. The ends lost 4 bases at V and 6 bases at J; junction bases unmatched: 5. The CDR3 sequence is CASSSTSGSSEQYF. CDR3 coding DNA: TGTGCCAGCAGTTCTACTAGCGGGAGTTCCGAGCAGTACTTC.

This clonotype has only a few counts. This may arise from a read error, as a much more abundant clone is one base away. V gene TRBV7-9 combines with J gene TRBJ1-5; D ambiguous. V was trimmed by 6 bases and J by 3 bases, leaving 6 bases between them. The length of the CDR3 is 12 residues. Germline V lookup: CDR1 SEHNR, CDR2 FQNEAQ (reference sequence). The chain's CDR3 is CASREVNQPQHF. In DNA form, the CDR3 reads TGTGCCAGCAGGGAAGTCAATCAGCCCCAGCATTTT.

This clonotype was observed many times. The J gene is TRBJ2-5, the V gene TRBV20-1; D unresolved. CDR3 size: 15 residues. V was shortened by 3 bases and J by 5 bases, with 19 bases between the two germline ends. From germline, CDR1 is DFQATT and CDR2 SNEGSKA (reference sequence). The CDR3 sequence: CSARPWGGQVETQYF. For the CDR3, the DNA is TGCAGTGCTAGGCCGTGGGGTGGGCAAGTGGAGACCCAGTACTTC.

Within the sample, this clonotype is medium-sized. This chain connects TRBV12-3 or TRBV12-4 to TRBJ2-3; 7 nucleotides agree with TRBD1. V was pared by 5 bases and J by 2 bases, with 7 bases of the junction left unmatched. This CDR3 contains 15 residues. This CDR3 reads CASSPRTGITDTQYF. CDR3 in DNA: TGTGCCAGCAGTCCACGGACAGGAATCACAGATACGCAGTATTTT.

This clonotype has ten or more counts. This chain uses TRBV20-1 with TRBJ1-1; 7 nucleotides agree with TRBD1. The CDR3 has 16 residues. Trimming removed 3 bases from V and 0 bases from J; junction bases left unmatched: 10. The V gene's germline CDR1 is DFQATT and CDR2 SNEGSKA (reference sequence). The CDR3 region has the DNA TGCAGTGCTAGGCACAGGGGTATGCGGCTGAACACTGAAGCTTTCTTT. Its protein is CSARHRGMRLNTEAFF.

This clonotype was seen repeatedly, ten times or more. The V gene is TRBV5-1, the J gene TRBJ1-1; D is uncertain. This CDR3 is 14 amino acids long. Trimming took 0 bases from V and 3 from J, leaving 9 bases between them. Germline CDR1 and CDR2: SGHRS and YFSETQ. In DNA, the CDR3 is TGCGCCAGCAGCTTGGGGGCGAGGGACACTGAAGCTTTCTTT. Its translation: CASSLGARDTEAFF.

This clonotype was counted ten times or more. The chain recombines TRBV25-1 with TRBJ2-3; the D gene could be TRBD1 or TRBD2 (5 bases each). This CDR3 is built from 15 residues. Trimming took 4 bases from V and 2 from J, leaving 13 bases between them. Germline-derived CDR1 and CDR2 are MGHDK and SYGVNS. CDR3 in DNA: TGTGCCAGCAGTGGGGTTGGGACGGCCACAGATACGCAGTATTTT. Amino acids: CASSGVGTATDTQYF.

This clonotype came up many times. The chain combines TRBV6-2 or TRBV6-3 with TRBJ2-7, with D perhaps TRBD2 (5 bases). The CDR3 is 15 amino acids. Trimming shortened V by 3 bases and J by 5 bases, and 17 bases separated the two germline ends. Germline-derived CDR1 and CDR2 are MNHEY and SVGEGT. CDR3 loop: CASSYKFGGGNEQYF. CDR3 DNA sequence: TGTGCCAGCAGTTATAAGTTCGGCGGAGGAAACGAGCAGTACTTC.

Note on this clonotype: A read error is possible here, since a much larger clone lies one base away. The chain has TRBV12-3 or TRBV12-4 and TRBJ2-5, with D perhaps TRBD2 (5 bases). Between the trimmed V and J ends, which lost 3 bases and 7 bases, there was a span of 12 bases. CDR3 length equals 13 residues. The CDR3 nucleotides read TGTGCCAGCAGTTTTGGGTTTGGAGGGACCCAGTACTTC. The encoded protein is CASSFGFGGTQYF.

This clonotype was found many times. The rearrangement uses TRBV18 and TRBJ1-1; no reliable D call. Germline-derived CDR1 and CDR2 are KGHSH and LQKENI. The germline V and J ends were trimmed by 8 bases and 1 base, with 8 bases remaining between them. The CDR3 has 12 residues. The CDR3 loop reads CASTPSNTEAFF. In DNA form, the CDR3 reads TGTGCCAGCACCCCCTCGAACACTGAAGCTTTCTTT.

This clonotype was recorded many times. This rearrangement joins TRBV20-1 to TRBJ2-7; the D gene is possibly TRBD2 (6 bases). This CDR3 contains 13 residues. Germline V gene sequence: CDR1 DFQATT, CDR2 SNEGSKA (reference sequence). The germline V and J ends were trimmed by 5 bases and 0 bases, with 11 bases remaining between them. The CDR3 bases are TGCAGTGCTCCCGGGAGCAACTCCTACGAGCAGTACTTC. It specifies CSAPGSNSYEQYF.

The table lists this clonotype with many counts. The gene calls are TRBV25-1 and TRBJ1-4, with D possibly matching TRBD1 (6 bases). V lost 4 bases to trimming and J lost 8 bases, with 14 bases between them. Germline lookup yields CDR1 MGHDK and CDR2 SYGVNS. CDR3 length: 14 amino acids. The CDR3 coding sequence is TGTGCCAGCAGTGCCCGGGGCGGGACAGAAAAACTGTTTTTT. Its protein is CASSARGGTEKLFF. Complete variable domain (other parts from reference TRBV25-1 and TRBJ1-4): EADIYQTPRYLVIGTGKKITLECSQTMGHDKMYWYQQDPGMELHLIHYSYGVNSTEKGDLSSESTVSRIRTEHFPLTLESARPSHTSQYLCASSARGGTEKLFFGSGTQLSVL.